These 3 T cell receptor beta chains were all obtained from the same sample, sequenced in a study of shared clonotypes between healthy human individuals. Sequencing was performed with immunoSEQ multiplex PCR; in TCRdb, only in-frame clones are kept and a portion is missing. The top ten hold around 0.057% of the sample, which has hundreds of thousands of clones, around 97% seen once. Sequencing was performed on naive CD4+ T cells sorted from blood. Indicated subset: CD45RA+ positively selected. The receptors here all came from a woman in her twenties or thirties in good health.

The chain combines TRBV14 with TRBJ1-3; D is uncertain. Germline loops: CDR1 SGHDN, CDR2 FVKESK. V lost 1 base, J lost 2 bases, and 12 bases lay in between. This CDR3 spans 16 amino acids. The CDR3 region has the DNA TGTGCCAGCAGCCAAGTTAACCATCTGCCTGGAAACACCATATATTTT. Encoded protein: CASSQVNHLPGNTIYF.

As to this clone: Other DNA sequences within the sample encode an identical CDR3. The rearrangement uses TRBV5-1 and TRBJ2-3; 8 nucleotides align to TRBD2. V shed 5 bases and J 2 bases; nucleotides not matched to a gene: 4. The CDR3 loop spans 14 amino acids. Germline values: CDR1 SGHRS, CDR2 YFSETQ. The CDR3 DNA sequence: TGCGCCAGCAGTCTCGGGGGGGACACAGATACGCAGTATTTT. It specifies CASSLGGDTDTQYF. Full variable domain (remainder filled in from reference TRBV5-1 and TRBJ2-3): KAGVTQTPRYLIKTRGQQVTLSCSPISGHRSVSWYQQTPGQGLQFLFEYFSETQRNKGNFPGRFSGRQFSNSRSEMNVSTLELGDSALYLCASSLGGDTDTQYFGPGTRLTVL.

The rearrangement links TRBV5-4 to TRBJ2-3, with unresolved D. This CDR3 is built from 14 residues. Germline V gene sequence: CDR1 SGHNT, CDR2 YYREEE (reference sequence). V was clipped by 7 bases and J by 1 base, with 13 bases between them. CDR3 sequence (DNA): TGTGCCAGCCGCGCCTTAATAGGCACAGATACGCAGTATTTT. Protein product: CASRALIGTDTQYF.